The 25 T cell receptor beta chains reported below all come from one sample, sequenced in a study of T cell changes during pregnancy in multiple sclerosis. Repertoires were generated with immunoSEQ multiplex PCR, while TCRdb's copy carries only in-frame clones and drops some. The table lists approximately 22,000 clones, approximately 92% of them singletons, with under 7% in the top ten. The source material was CD8+ T cells from peripheral blood mononuclear cells, sampled in the third trimester of pregnancy. The receptors here all came from a female donor with multiple sclerosis, enrolled in a pregnancy study.

The chain links TRBV2 to TRBJ2-3, with 8 positions matching TRBD2. V gave up 3 bases and J gave up 5 bases; unmatched junction bases: 7. The CDR3 loop spans 15 amino acids. Per germline, CDR1 SNHLY and CDR2 FYNNEI. CDR3 DNA: TGTGCCAGCAGTGATCCAGCGGGGGAGGGAGATACGCAGTATTTT. Amino acids: CASSDPAGEGDTQYF.

This chain joins TRBV27 and TRBJ2-1; TRBD2 matches 13 bases. This CDR3 is built from 19 residues. Germline V gene sequence: CDR1 MNHEY, CDR2 SMNVEV (reference sequence). J gave up 0 bases and V 3 bases, and 8 bases lay outside the gene matches. This CDR3 is CASSFLSGLAGSSYNEQFF. As DNA, the CDR3 is TGTGCCAGCAGTTTTCTCTCGGGACTAGCGGGAAGCTCCTACAATGAGCAGTTCTTC.

This chain connects TRBV2 to TRBJ1-5; D unresolved. The CDR3 runs 14 residues. Germline CDR1 and CDR2: SNHLY and FYNNEI. The V gene lost 3 bases and the J gene lost 4 bases, with 10 bases spanning the gap. CDR3 region: CASSEFRFNQPQHF. The CDR3 DNA reads TGTGCCAGCAGTGAGTTTCGTTTTAATCAGCCCCAGCATTTT. The full variable domain, rest sourced from reference TRBV2 and TRBJ1-5, is EPEVTQTPSHQVTQMGQEVILRCVPISNHLYFYWYRQILGQKVEFLVSFYNNEISEKSEIFDDQFSVERPDGSNFTLKIRSTKLEDSAMYFCASSEFRFNQPQHFGDGTRLSIL.

This clone was picked up a small number of times. CDR3 nucleotide sequence: TGTGCCAGCAGCCTGACTGAAGCTTTCTTT. It translates to CASSLTEAFF. This chain joins TRBV7-9 and TRBJ1-1; D is unclear. This CDR3 has 10 amino acids. In germline, CDR1 is SEHNR, CDR2 FQNEAQ (reference sequence). Trimming shortened V by 5 bases and J by 5 bases, and 3 bases separated the two germline ends.

The chain has TRBV7-9 and TRBJ2-7; 13 positions match TRBD2. This CDR3 region has 19 residues. V lost 5 bases, J lost 0 bases, and 13 bases stayed unmatched. Germline V gene lookup returns CDR1 SEHNR and CDR2 FQNEAQ (reference sequence). CDR3 sequence reads: CASSASGLAGARSSYEQYF. The CDR3 DNA reads as TGTGCCAGCAGCGCTAGTGGACTAGCGGGAGCTCGGAGCTCCTACGAGCAGTACTTC.

The chain has TRBV27 and TRBJ1-5; D is possibly TRBD1 (5 bases). Germline CDR1 reads MNHEY; CDR2 reads SMNVEV (reference sequence). The germline V and J ends were trimmed by 2 bases and 7 bases, with 24 bases remaining between them. CDR3 length: 18 amino acids. The CDR3 reads CASSLTKAVGATEQPQHF. The CDR3, as DNA: TGTGCCAGCAGTTTAACGAAGGCCGTAGGGGCTACTGAACAGCCCCAGCATTTT.

The V and J genes are TRBV30 and TRBJ2-7; D unclear. The length of the CDR3 is 12 residues. The V end lost 4 bases, the J end lost 2 bases, and 9 bases lay between the germline ends. The V gene's germline CDR1 is GTSNPN and CDR2 SVGIG (reference sequence). CDR3 bases: TGTGCCTGGACCCGCGAGCCCTACGAGCAGTACTTC. Translated: CAWTREPYEQYF.

The chain is built from TRBV15 and TRBJ2-4; 8 bases match TRBD1. This CDR3 spans 17 amino acids. V shed 0 bases and J 0 bases; nucleotides not matched to a gene: 4. Germline V gene lookup returns CDR1 LNHNV and CDR2 YYDKDF (reference sequence). In DNA, the CDR3 is TGTGCCACCAGCAGAGATGGACAGGGTGTAGCCAAAAACATTCAGTACTTC. Translating gives CATSRDGQGVAKNIQYF.

CDR3 nucleotides: TGTGCCAGCAGCCACCCCGGACAGCCGAGCTCCTACAATGAGCAGTTCTTC. Protein: CASSHPGQPSSYNEQFF. The rearrangement uses TRBV2 and TRBJ2-1, with D perhaps TRBD1 (6 bases). The CDR3 consists of 17 residues. Germline V CDR1 and CDR2: SNHLY, FYNNEI. The V gene lost 6 bases and the J gene lost 0 bases, with 18 bases spanning the gap.

The rearrangement joins TRBV27 to TRBJ1-1; 7 bases map to TRBD1. From germline, CDR1 is MNHEY and CDR2 SMNVEV (reference sequence). The trim removed 8 bases at V and 2 bases at J, leaving 8 bases unmatched. The CDR3 length is 14 residues. CDR3 DNA sequence: TGTGCCAGCCGAGCAGGGACAGCCAACACTGAAGCTTTCTTT. It codes for CASRAGTANTEAFF.

This chain joins TRBV5-4 and TRBJ2-2; 7 nucleotides agree with TRBD2. The germline gives CDR1 SGHNT, CDR2 YYREEE (reference sequence). Trimming cost V 5 bases and J 7 bases; bases outside gene matches: 11. The CDR3 contains 15 residues. Written as DNA, the CDR3 is TGTGCCAGCAGTCTTCCGGGGGGAGAGGACGGGGAGCTGTTTTTT. Its protein product is CASSLPGGEDGELFF.

The chain links TRBV9 to TRBJ2-7; 8 bases line up with TRBD1. The CDR3 consists of 13 residues. Per germline, CDR1 SGDLS and CDR2 YYNGEE. J lost 5 bases, V lost 3 bases, and 4 bases had no gene match. The CDR3 reads CASSARGLDEQYF. The CDR3, as DNA: TGTGCCAGCAGCGCCAGGGGGCTGGACGAGCAGTACTTC.

The chain couples TRBV27 to TRBJ1-1; no clear D gene. This CDR3 comprises 13 residues. Trimming cost V 2 bases and J 4 bases, with 8 bases left between them. CDR1 is MNHEY, CDR2 SMNVEV, per germline (reference sequence). The CDR3 nucleotides are TGTGCCAGCAGTTTAACCTGGAGCACTGAAGCTTTCTTT. Protein sequence: CASSLTWSTEAFF.

The chain couples TRBV9 to TRBJ2-5; TRBD2 agrees at 7 bases. V lost 4 bases and J lost 5; bases outside the gene matches: 8. Germline values: CDR1 SGDLS, CDR2 YYNGEE. The CDR3 has 14 amino acids. The CDR3 sequence: CASSLSGYTETQYF. The CDR3 DNA sequence: TGTGCCAGCAGCCTTAGCGGGTACACGGAGACCCAGTACTTC.

The chain joins TRBV6-6 to TRBJ1-6; possibly TRBD1 for D (6 bases). This CDR3 is 13 amino acids long. V shed 7 bases and J shed 10 bases, with 14 bases lying between them. Per the germline V gene, CDR1 is MNHNY and CDR2 is SVGAGI (reference sequence). The CDR3 spells CASTQGFDSPLHF. For the CDR3, the DNA is TGTGCCAGCACACAGGGTTTTGACTCACCCCTCCACTTT.

The chain combines TRBV7-6 with TRBJ1-4; TRBD1 matches at 9 bases. Germline CDR1 is SGHVS and CDR2 is FNYEAQ. V shed 4 bases, J shed 7 bases, and the junction held 7 bases outside the gene matches. The CDR3 covers 15 residues. CDR3 DNA: TGTGCCAGCAGCTCGCACAGGGGGCTTGCTGAAAAACTGTTTTTT. Translated, it gives CASSSHRGLAEKLFF.

V gene TRBV20-1 combines with J gene TRBJ1-2; TRBD1 might be the D (5 bases). V lost 4 bases to trimming and J lost 2 bases, with 5 bases between them. This CDR3 has 11 amino acids. The germline V gene encodes CDR1 DFQATT and CDR2 SNEGSKA (reference sequence). CDR3 region: CSATGNYGYTF. CDR3 nucleotides: TGCAGTGCTACAGGGAACTATGGCTACACCTTC.

The gene calls are TRBV13 and TRBJ1-2; D is uncertain. The CDR3 loop spans 14 amino acids. Looked up from germline, CDR1 is PRHDT and CDR2 is FYEKMQ (reference sequence). Trimming took 2 bases from V and 4 from J, leaving 11 bases between them. DNA of the CDR3: TGTGCCAGCAGCTTACGGGGTTTTAGCTATGGCTACACCTTC. Translation gives CASSLRGFSYGYTF.

This rearrangement joins TRBV28 to TRBJ2-1; 12 nucleotides match TRBD2. J gave up 2 bases and V 6 bases, and 5 bases lay outside the gene matches. The V gene's germline CDR1 is MDHEN and CDR2 SYDVKM. The CDR3 is 16 amino acids. The CDR3 protein is CASSPTSGSTYNEQFF. The CDR3, as DNA: TGTGCCAGCAGCCCGACTAGCGGGAGTACCTACAATGAGCAGTTCTTC.

This rearrangement joins TRBV4-3 to TRBJ1-1, with D possibly matching TRBD1 (6 bases). V was clipped by 0 bases and J by 7 bases, with 15 bases between them. The CDR3 runs 15 residues. From germline, CDR1 is LGHNA and CDR2 YSLEER. The CDR3 bases are TGCGCCAGCAGCCAAGAAAGGCTTGGGGGCGTTGAAGCTTTCTTT. Translating gives CASSQERLGGVEAFF.

The chain joins TRBV27 to TRBJ2-7; 11 bases are shared with TRBD2. This CDR3 contains 15 residues. Germline trimming cut 3 bases from V and 1 base from J; bases unmatched to any gene: 2. CDR1 and CDR2 from the germline V gene are MNHEY and SMNVEV (reference sequence). CDR3 protein: CASSLLAGGSYEQYF. CDR3 in DNA: TGTGCCAGCAGTTTGCTAGCGGGGGGTTCCTACGAGCAGTACTTC.

V is TRBV6-5 and J is TRBJ2-1, with D tentatively TRBD1 (6 bases). The CDR3 has 11 residues. The V gene lost 6 bases and the J gene lost 8 bases, with 8 bases spanning the gap. The germline CDR1 and CDR2 sequences are MNHEY and SVGAGI. The CDR3 region is CASSTGYEQFF. The DNA of the CDR3 is TGTGCCAGCAGCACAGGGTATGAGCAGTTCTTC.

The rearrangement joins TRBV28 to TRBJ2-7, with a tentative D call TRBD1 (6 bases). The CDR3 runs 14 residues. In germline, CDR1 is MDHEN, CDR2 SYDVKM. V was pared by 11 bases and J by 2 bases, with 19 bases between. CDR3 residues: CAVRDPGTTYEQYF. CDR3 DNA sequence: TGTGCCGTCAGGGATCCCGGGACAACCTACGAGCAGTACTTC.

This clone was recorded once. The chain employs TRBV28 and TRBJ1-5; no firm D call. Germline-derived CDR1 and CDR2 are MDHEN and SYDVKM. Trimming pared 5 bases from V and 1 base from J, leaving 18 bases between. CDR3 size: 17 residues. The CDR3 DNA sequence: TGTGCCAGCAGTGGAGTTTTGGAATTTGGGAGCAATCAGCCCCAGCATTTT. Protein: CASSGVLEFGSNQPQHF.

The V call is TRBV2, the J call TRBJ1-1; a possible D gene is TRBD1 (6 bases). The CDR3 spans 15 residues. Germline V gene lookup returns CDR1 SNHLY and CDR2 FYNNEI. The germline V and J ends were trimmed by 2 bases and 1 base, with 11 bases remaining between them. CDR3 amino acids: CASSELSQGNTEAFF. CDR3 nucleotides: TGTGCCAGCAGTGAACTGTCACAGGGGAACACTGAAGCTTTCTTT. Filled out from reference TRBV2 and TRBJ1-1, the complete variable domain reads EPEVTQTPSHQVTQMGQEVILRCVPISNHLYFYWYRQILGQKVEFLVSFYNNEISEKSEIFDDQFSVERPDGSNFTLKIRSTKLEDSAMYFCASSELSQGNTEAFFGQGTRLTVV.